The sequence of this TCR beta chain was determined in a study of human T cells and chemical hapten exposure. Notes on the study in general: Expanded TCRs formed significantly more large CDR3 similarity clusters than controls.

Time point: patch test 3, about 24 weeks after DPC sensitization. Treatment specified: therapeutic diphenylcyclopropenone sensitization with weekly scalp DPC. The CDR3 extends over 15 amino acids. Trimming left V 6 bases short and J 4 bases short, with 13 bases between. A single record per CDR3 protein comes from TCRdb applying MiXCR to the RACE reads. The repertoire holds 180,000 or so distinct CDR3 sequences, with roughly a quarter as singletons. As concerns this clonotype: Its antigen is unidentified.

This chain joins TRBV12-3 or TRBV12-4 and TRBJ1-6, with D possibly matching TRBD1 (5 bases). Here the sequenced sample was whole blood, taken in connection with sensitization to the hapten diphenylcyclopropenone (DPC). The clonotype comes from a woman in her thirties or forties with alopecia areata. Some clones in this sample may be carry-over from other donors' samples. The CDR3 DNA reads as TGTGCCAGCAGACCGGGACGGTTATATAATTCACCCCTCCACTTT. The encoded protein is CASRPGRLYNSPLHF.